This TCR beta chain was documented in a study of Graves' ophthalmopathy and Graves' hyperthyroidism (dated by TCRdb to the late 2010s). At the level of the whole study: Peripheral blood was collected at initial diagnosis, prior to any treatment. To tell Graves' ophthalmopathy apart from Graves' hyperthyroidism, and to predict which patients would progress to ophthalmopathy, the study relied on TCR beta repertoire signatures. In total, 135 blood samples were TCR-sequenced: approximately 40 ophthalmopathy, approximately 80 hyperthyroidism and some 17 hyperthyroidism-to-ophthalmopathy patients. To explore V-J signatures that distinguish ophthalmopathy from hyperthyroidism, a discovery set of about a hundred patients was enrolled, made up of 40 to 45 with ophthalmopathy and under 65 with stable hyperthyroidism. An independent validation cohort comprised 18 to 20 hyperthyroidism patients and about 16 patients who later progressed from hyperthyroidism to ophthalmopathy. T-cell repertoires of thyroid tissue and blood were compared in 5 or 6 hyperthyroidism patients. Following sampling, methimazole starting at 30 mg daily was administered to hyperthyroidism patients, and high-dose intravenous methylprednisolone was administered to ophthalmopathy patients. The approximately 100 discovery patients were randomly divided into training and test sets at a 7:3 ratio. What the study reported, not specific to this receptor: In validation, the model predicted ophthalmopathy progression with more than 55% sensitivity and roughly 72% specificity; 12 predicted patients were CT-confirmed with GO in a median of approximately 6.5 months. No statistical method was used to predetermine the sample size, and group allocation was not hidden from the investigators. Most expanded thyroid clonotypes with a frequency above 0.001 also appeared in blood, which suggests that blood repertoires may reflect the immune response in the thyroid. The 13-signature model separated ophthalmopathy from stable hyperthyroidism with around 90% sensitivity and about 84% specificity in cross-validation, and 80%/75% in the test set.

V is shortened by 8 bases, J by 1 base, and the region joining them spans 13 bases. As encoded in the germline V gene, CDR1 is MNHNS while CDR2 is SASEGT. The CDR3 holds 14 amino acids from the cysteine to the phenylalanine. Left in the record is the CDR3 DNA by itself, 42 bases read in frame from the first base. As to this clonotype: Its target antigen remains unknown. A much larger clone lies a single base off, so this may be a read error.

TCR beta CDR3 regions were amplified from RNA transcripts for repertoire sequencing. The first round was an RT-PCR using HTBI primers with the Qiagen OneStep RT-PCR kit, and this first round was followed by a second-round multiplex PCR, then size selection and purification. Libraries were sequenced paired-end with 100 bp reads on an Illumina HiSeq2000. Per the authors' processing: SOAPnuke was used to process the reads, throwing out any read that had adapters, had uncalled bases, had a mean Phred below 15, or lacked an exact constant-primer or identifier match. COPE v1.2.5 was used to merge the high-quality paired reads. Each unique nucleotide sequence was treated as a clonotype, and MiTCR v1.1 was used to align the clonotypes to the IMGT TRB V, D and J references. Analysis was restricted to V-J combinations with a frequency above 0.0001, which covered roughly 99% of repertoires. For each V-J combination, a TCR clonal expansion and chaos score was defined as F50 clonal expansion divided by the chaos observed in the TCRdist matrix. Welch's t-statistics and random forest were used to narrow the features down to around 13 V-J combinations, which were then fed into a naive Bayes classifier. Thyroid-blood repertoire similarity was quantified with the Morisita-Horn index. TCRdb redid the processing of the public reads, applying fastp at Q25 and MiXCR, and retained in-frame beta chains. Every distinct CDR3 protein forms one entry, paired with its most common genes and DNA. Clone size and V and J calls follow TCRdb, not the original study. For this sample the table gives approximately 500,000 distinct CDR3 sequences, of which under 15% were detected only once. The ten top clones hold 9.8% of the sample.

The ophthalmopathy patients had moderately to severely active disease, with a Clinical Activity Score of 3 or higher, a NOSPECS grade of 4 or higher, and a disease duration of less than 3 months. Patients with other autoimmune diseases, uncontrolled infections, pregnancy or lactation were excluded. Diagnosis relied on clinical symptoms, serum thyroxine, TRAb, thyroid ultrasound and orbital computed tomography. Using Ficoll-Paque density gradient centrifugation, PBMCs were isolated from less than 13 ml of fresh peripheral blood. Trizol reagent was used to extract the total RNA, and its quality was then checked on an Agilent 2100 Bioanalyzer.

This sequence originates from a woman aged 25-40 years with Graves' ophthalmopathy. Donor details come from another sample of the same person, matched by shared clones. Source material: blood. The chain is made from TRBV6-1 and TRBJ2-3; confidence is insufficient to name the D gene. The DNA reads as follows: TGTGCCAGCCGGCCAGTCGCTGGCACAGATACGCAGTATTTT. Its translation reads: CASRPVAGTDTQYF.